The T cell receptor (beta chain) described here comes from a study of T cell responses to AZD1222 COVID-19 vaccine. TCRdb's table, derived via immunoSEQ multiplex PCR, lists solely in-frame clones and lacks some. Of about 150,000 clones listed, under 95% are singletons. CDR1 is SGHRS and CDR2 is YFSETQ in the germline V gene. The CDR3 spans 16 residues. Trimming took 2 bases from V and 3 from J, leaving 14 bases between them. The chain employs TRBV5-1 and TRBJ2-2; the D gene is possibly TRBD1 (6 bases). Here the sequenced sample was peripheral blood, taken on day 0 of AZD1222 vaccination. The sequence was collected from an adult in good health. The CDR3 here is CASSLTGPGDTGELFF. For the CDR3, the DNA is TGCGCCAGCAGCTTAACAGGGCCAGGAGACACCGGGGAGCTGTTTTTT.